This T cell receptor beta chain emerged from a study of Ad26.COV2.S vaccination and SARS-CoV-2 variants (dated by TCRdb to the early 2020s). Regarding the study in general: Donors in the vaccine arm were drawn from COV1001, a phase I-IIa trial of Ad26.COV2.S in healthy adults that was multicentre, randomized, double-blind and placebo-controlled. Ad26.COV2.S was administered intramuscularly at a dose of 5x10^10 or 1x10^11 viral particles, either as one shot or as two shots given 56 days apart. TCRbeta repertoire sequencing was used to assess the specificity and breadth of SARS-CoV-2-reactive T cell receptors after Ad26.COV2.S vaccination. The TCR-sequenced set comprised about 32 samples: around 20 Ad26.COV2.S vaccine recipients, 5 placebo recipients and 8 SARS-CoV-2 convalescent individuals. Trial participants were randomized into five groups of five, in which low-dose or high-dose Ad26.COV2.S was given once or twice, or placebo was given on both occasions. Blinding of investigators to trial group allocation was maintained during experiments and outcome assessment.

The treatment or condition label here, explained by the study, means: about 20 received Ad26.COV2.S at low or high dose, single or two shots; a few received placebo; per-sample allocation not given. Repertoires of vaccine and placebo recipients were sequenced from samples taken on day 63 after the first injection. Cohort 1b enrolled 25 adults aged 18-55 years at a single site in Boston, USA, between 29 July and 7 August 2020. As a vaccine, Ad26.COV2.S was a replication-incompetent adenovirus type 26 vector that expressed a prefusion-stabilized SARS-CoV-2 spike protein derived from the original Wuhan strain. Based on the germline V gene (reference sequence), the CDR1 and CDR2 sequences are SGHNT and YYREEE. The germline V and J ends show losses of 10 bases and 0 bases respectively, and no gene match explains 13 bases of the junction. The cysteine opens and the phenylalanine closes a CDR3 of 17 amino acids. Only the CDR3 region is kept as DNA, spanning 51 bases read in frame from base 1.

The immunoSEQ Assay was used to sequence TCRbeta CDR3 regions. After extraction, genomic DNA underwent amplification by bias-controlled multiplex PCR, followed by high-throughput sequencing. The published analysis was carried out like this. Collapsing and filtering of sequences were performed to quantify the absolute abundance of each unique TCRbeta CDR3 region. T cell fraction was estimated by normalization of TCRbeta template counts to usable DNA, with usable DNA being measured through amplification of reference genes present in all nucleated cells. Repertoire TCRs were annotated as SARS-CoV-2-specific by exact matching of V gene, CDR3 amino acid sequence and J gene to a known reactive TCR set. The reference SARS-CoV-2 TCR set was obtained from MIRA and was filtered for enrichment in COVID-19-positive ImmuneCODE repertoires, whereby public or cross-reactive TCRs were removed. Using the MIRA antigens, annotated TCRs were further analysed by specific ORF or by position within an ORF. Breadth was defined as the number of annotated unique rearrangements divided by the total number of unique productive rearrangements, and depth was defined as the summed frequency of the annotated unique rearrangements. Group comparisons of TCR breadth used two-sided Wilcoxon rank-sum tests. The table was pulled from immuneACCESS by TCRdb, which kept in-frame rearrangements only. Such tables lose some clones; where checked, under half of the loss comes from unresolved V genes, and the rest has no known cause. Clone size and V and J calls were adopted from that table, with D and trimming inferred from the DNA. The sample table contains about 250,000 clones; only one count was recorded for 87% of them. About 3.6% of the sample is held by the ten biggest clonotypes.

For this clone: The antigen this receptor binds is unknown. Per-base quality was not reported, and no clone a single base away is much larger than it.

Study-wide conclusions, independent of this receptor: Higher spike-specific TCR breadth was observed in Ad26.COV2.S recipients than in placebo recipients (P = 0.0014). Vaccine and placebo recipients had comparable non-spike TCR breadth, which fits with the vaccine containing only spike. The study was not powered to compare responses between vaccine doses or regimens. After vaccination, substantial breadth of spike-specific CD8+ and CD4+ T cell responses was reported. The authors noted that total T cell responses may have been underestimated by the TCR breadth and depth analyses.

Sequencing used peripheral blood, obtained in a trial of Ad26.COV2.S vaccine versus placebo. The chain is assembled from TRBV5-4 and TRBJ2-1; a stretch of 10 junction bases matches TRBD2. The source of this sequence is a person aged 18-60 years who received the Ad26.COV2.S COVID-19 vaccine or a placebo. The bases are TGTGCCTTCCATAGAGGACTAGCGGTTAGCTCCTACAATGAGCAGTTCTTC. Its amino acids are CAFHRGLAVSSYNEQFF.